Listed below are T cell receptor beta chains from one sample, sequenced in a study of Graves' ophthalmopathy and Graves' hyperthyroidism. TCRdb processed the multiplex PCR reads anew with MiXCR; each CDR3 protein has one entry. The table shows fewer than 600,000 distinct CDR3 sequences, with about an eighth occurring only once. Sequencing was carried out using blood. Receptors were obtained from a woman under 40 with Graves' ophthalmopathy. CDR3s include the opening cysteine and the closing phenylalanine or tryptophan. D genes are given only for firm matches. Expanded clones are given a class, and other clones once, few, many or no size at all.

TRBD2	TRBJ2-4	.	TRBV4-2	TGTGCCAGCAGCCAAGACGGGGCGGGAGTCAAAAACATTCAGTACTTC	CASSQDGAGVKNIQYF
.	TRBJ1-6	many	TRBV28	TGTGCCAGCAGTACGAGGACGCGCGGGTTTAATTCACCCCTCCACTTT	CASSTRTRGFNSPLHF
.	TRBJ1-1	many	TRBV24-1	TGTGCCATCGCGGACCGTCTACCTGGGAACACTGAAGCTTTCTTT	CAIADRLPGNTEAFF
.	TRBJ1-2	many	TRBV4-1	TGCGCCAGCAGCCAAGCTAGGGACTATGGCTACACCTTC	CASSQARDYGYTF
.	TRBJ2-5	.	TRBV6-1	TGTGCCAGCAGCAGACAGCCCCAAGAGACCCAGTACTTC	CASSRQPQETQYF
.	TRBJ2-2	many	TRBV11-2	TGTGCCAGCAGCCCCATACTAGGCACCGGGGAGCTGTTTTTT	CASSPILGTGELFF
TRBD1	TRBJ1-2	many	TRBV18	TGTGCCAGCTCACCATCGGACAGGGGTTATGGCTACACCTTC	CASSPSDRGYGYTF
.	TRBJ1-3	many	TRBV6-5	TGTGCCAGCAATCGGTTCTCTGGAAACACCATATATTTT	CASNRFSGNTIYF
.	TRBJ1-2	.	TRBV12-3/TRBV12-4	TGTGCCAGCAGTCCGGAACCAAGACAGGACGCATCACTCTATGGCTACACCTTC	CASSPEPRQDASLYGYTF
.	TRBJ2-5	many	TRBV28	TGTGCCAGCAGTCCTGTGGGGGTAGAGACCCAGTACTTC	CASSPVGVETQYF
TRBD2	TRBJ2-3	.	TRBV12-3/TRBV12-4	TGTGCCAGCAGTTTTTGGCTAGCGGGGTGGTCAGATACGCAGTATTTT	CASSFWLAGWSDTQYF
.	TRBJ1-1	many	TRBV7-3	TGTGCCAGCAGCTTGAGCGACGAGGGGGAAGCTTTCTTT	CASSLSDEGEAFF
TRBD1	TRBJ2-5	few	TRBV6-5	TGTGCCAGCAGTTACGCCGGGACAGGGGTTCAAGAGACCCAGTACTTC	CASSYAGTGVQETQYF
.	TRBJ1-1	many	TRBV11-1	TGTGCCAGCAGCCTTGTTAGGGGAGGCCTCATGAACACTGAAGCTTTCTTT	CASSLVRGGLMNTEAFF
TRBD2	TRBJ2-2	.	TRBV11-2	TGTGCCATACCGGGACTAGCGGTCACCGGGGAGCTGTTTTTT	CAIPGLAVTGELFF
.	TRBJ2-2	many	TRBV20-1	TGCAGTGCAAGGACTGCTCCCGGGGAGCTGTTTTTT	CSARTAPGELFF
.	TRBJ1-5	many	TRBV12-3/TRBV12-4	TGTGCCAGCAGTTTACAGGGTGGGCATCAGCCCCAGCATTTT	CASSLQGGHQPQHF
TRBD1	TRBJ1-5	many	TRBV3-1	TGTGCCAGCAGCCCCCACGGGACAGGGCGTTTGGGCGATCAGCCCCAGCATTTT	CASSPHGTGRLGDQPQHF
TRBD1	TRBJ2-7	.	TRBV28	TGTGCCAGCAGTCAGAGGGACAGGGACGAGCAGTACTTC	CASSQRDRDEQYF
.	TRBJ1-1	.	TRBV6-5	TGTGCCAGCAGTTATTCCTCCCGGCTAGGAGCTTTCTTC	CASSYSSRLGAFF
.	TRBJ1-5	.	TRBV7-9	TGTGCCAGCAGCTTAGAGGTCTCCAGTCCCCAGCATTTT	CASSLEVSSPQHF
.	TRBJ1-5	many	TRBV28	TGTGCCAGCAATAGGGGAGGCAATCAGCCCCAGCATTTT	CASNRGGNQPQHF
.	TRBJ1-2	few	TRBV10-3	TGTGCCATCAGTGAGCGGGGCAGGGTTGGCTACACCTTC	CAISERGRVGYTF
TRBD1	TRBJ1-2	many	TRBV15	TGTGCCACCAGCAGAGACGGGACAGGGGGCATGAGCTATGGCTACACCTTC	CATSRDGTGGMSYGYTF
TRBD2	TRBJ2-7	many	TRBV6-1	TGTGCCAGCAGTGAAAAGGCGGGAGGATCTTCCTACGAGCAGTACTTC	CASSEKAGGSSYEQYF
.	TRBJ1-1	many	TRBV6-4	TGTGCCAGCCGGCCGGGGAGGGTGGGTATCCGGTCGCTGCGGGCGAACACTGAAGCTTTCTTT	CASRPGRVGIRSLRANTEAFF
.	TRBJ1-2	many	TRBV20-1	TGCAGTGCTAGACGGGGAAATGGCTACACCTTC	CSARRGNGYTF
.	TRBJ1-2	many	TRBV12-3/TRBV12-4	TGTGCCAGCAGCGGGACATTCGTTTGGGATGGCTACACCTTC	CASSGTFVWDGYTF
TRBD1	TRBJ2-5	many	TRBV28	TGTGCCAGCAGTTTAAGGACAGGGACACAAGAGACCCAGTACTTC	CASSLRTGTQETQYF
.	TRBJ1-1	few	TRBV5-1	TGCGCCAGCAGCTTAACACCCCCGCGGACTGAAGCTTTCTTT	CASSLTPPRTEAFF
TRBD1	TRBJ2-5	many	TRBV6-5	TGTGCCAGCAGTTACTCGCAGGACAGGGGCGGTTTGACCCAGTACTTC	CASSYSQDRGGLTQYF
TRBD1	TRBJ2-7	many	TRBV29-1	TGCAGCGTTGAAGGTGGCAGGGGGTCCTCCTACGAGCAGTACTTC	CSVEGGRGSSYEQYF
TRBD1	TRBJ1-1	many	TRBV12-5	TGTGCTAGTGGTTTGGTACTAGGTTTAGAGGACAGGGGAACTGAAGCTTTCTTT	CASGLVLGLEDRGTEAFF
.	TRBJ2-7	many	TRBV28	TGTGCCAGCAGTTTAGGGTTGCTGGAGCAGTACTTC	CASSLGLLEQYF
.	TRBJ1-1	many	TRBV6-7	TGTGCCAGCAGTTACGCAGGGCCGAACACTGAAGCTTTCTTT	CASSYAGPNTEAFF
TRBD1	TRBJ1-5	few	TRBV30	TGTGCCTGGGGCCCTACAGGGGGTTATAGCAATCAGCCCCAGCATTTT	CAWGPTGGYSNQPQHF
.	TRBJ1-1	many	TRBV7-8	TGTGCCAGCAGCTTATTGTATGAACGCACTGAAGCTTTCTTT	CASSLLYERTEAFF
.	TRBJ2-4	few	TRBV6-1	TGTGCCAGCAATAAGGAAATCTTAACTAAAAACATTAAGTACTTC	CASNKEILTKNIKYF
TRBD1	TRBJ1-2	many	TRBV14	TGTGCCAGCAGCCAAATAGGTGCACAGGGGACCTATGGCTACACCTTC	CASSQIGAQGTYGYTF
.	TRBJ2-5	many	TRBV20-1	TGCAGTGCTTCCGTCGACCCCGCCCGGGAGACCCAGTACTTC	CSASVDPARETQYF
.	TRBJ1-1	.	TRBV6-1	TGTGCCAGCAGCCAACGAAGGGAGGGGCAGCGTTTCTTT	CASSQRREGQRFF
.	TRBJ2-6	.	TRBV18	TGTGCCAGCTCACCGGCACAGGGTTCTGGGGCCAACGTCCTGACTTTC	CASSPAQGSGANVLTF
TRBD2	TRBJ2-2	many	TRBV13	TGTGCCAGCAGCCGGACTAGCGGGACTAACACCGGGGAGCTGTTTTTT	CASSRTSGTNTGELFF
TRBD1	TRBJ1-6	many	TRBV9	TGTGCCAGCAGCGTAGAGGACAGGGAAGCCCCAACCCTCCACTTT	CASSVEDREAPTLHF
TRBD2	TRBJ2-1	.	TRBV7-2	TGTGCCAGCAGCTCGGACGGGGTCGGGACTAGCGGGAGAGGTGAGCAGTTCTTC	CASSSDGVGTSGRGEQFF
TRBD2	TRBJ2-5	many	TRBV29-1	TGCAGCGTCCTTATGACGGGAGGATCAGAGACCCAGTACTTC	CSVLMTGGSETQYF
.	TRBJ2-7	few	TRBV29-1	TGCAGCGCCCGGGTGGGGTTGCTCTACGAGCAGTACTTC	CSARVGLLYEQYF
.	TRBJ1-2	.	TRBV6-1	TGTGCCAGCAGTGAAGCATCAGGAAAAGATGGCTACACCTTC	CASSEASGKDGYTF
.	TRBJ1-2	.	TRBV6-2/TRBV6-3	TGTGCCAGCAGTGCATTGGGGGGCCGATATGGCTACACCTTC	CASSALGGRYGYTF
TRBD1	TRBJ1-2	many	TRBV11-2	TGTGCCAGCAGCTTAAAACAGGGGGTTGGCTACACCTTC	CASSLKQGVGYTF
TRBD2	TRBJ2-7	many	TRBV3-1	TGTGCCAGCAGCCAAGAAAGCGGGGGATCCTACGAGCAGTACTTC	CASSQESGGSYEQYF
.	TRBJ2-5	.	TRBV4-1	TGCGCCAGCAGCCTCCTGCCGGGGCGGCAAGAGACCCAGTACTTC	CASSLLPGRQETQYF